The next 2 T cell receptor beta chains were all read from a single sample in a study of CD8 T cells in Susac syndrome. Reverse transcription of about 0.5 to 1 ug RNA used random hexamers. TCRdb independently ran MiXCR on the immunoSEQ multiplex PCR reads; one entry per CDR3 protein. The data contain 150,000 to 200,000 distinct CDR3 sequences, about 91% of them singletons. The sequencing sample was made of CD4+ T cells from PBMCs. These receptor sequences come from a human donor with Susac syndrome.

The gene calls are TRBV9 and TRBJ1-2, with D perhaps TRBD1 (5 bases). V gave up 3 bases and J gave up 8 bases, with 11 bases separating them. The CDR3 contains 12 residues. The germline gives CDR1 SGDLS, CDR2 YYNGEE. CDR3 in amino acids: CASSGDRGGYTF. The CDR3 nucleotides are TGTGCCAGCAGCGGGGACCGCGGGGGCTACACCTTC.

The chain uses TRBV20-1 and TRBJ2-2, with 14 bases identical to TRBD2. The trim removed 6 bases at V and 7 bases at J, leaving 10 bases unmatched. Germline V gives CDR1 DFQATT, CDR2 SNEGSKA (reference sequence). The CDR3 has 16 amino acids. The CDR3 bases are TGCAGTGCAAGTGGGACTAGCGGGAGTAAGAGCGGGGAGCTGTTTTTT. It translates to CSASGTSGSKSGELFF.